The clone carrying this T cell receptor (beta chain) is medium-sized by share. Its antigen remains unidentified. This record belongs to a study of T cell responses to AZD1222 COVID-19 vaccine. The study's findings and limits: Across the whole spike, CD4 TCRs peaked at regions 160-218 and 743-854. Baseline seropositivity characterized only six AZD1222 recipients. Spike-specific TCR depth and breadth grew after two AZD1222 doses. A mostly white British donor set with more females was recruited, and clonal diversity was possibly underestimated.

Trimming cost V 6 bases and J 7 bases; bases outside gene matches: 10. Germline lookup yields CDR1 WNHNN and CDR2 SYGVQD (reference sequence). The CDR3 contains 15 residues. Generated by immunoSEQ multiplex PCR, the TCRdb table keeps only in-frame clones and is missing some. The repertoire has more than 85,000 clones, 85% to 90% of them found once; the top ten carry around 5%. This clonotype originated in an adult in good health. J is TRBJ2-1 and V is TRBV10-1, with 9 bases fitting TRBD2. The starting material was peripheral blood, obtained on day 0 of AZD1222 vaccination. The CDR3 DNA reads as TGCGCCAGCAGCTCCCTCTGCGGGAGGGGTAATGAGCAGTTCTTC. Protein: CASSSLCGRGNEQFF.